Presented here are 5 T cell receptor beta chains from one specimen sequenced in a study of T cells in Graves' hyperthyroidism and ophthalmopathy. Amplification of TCR beta CDR3 regions was performed using RNA transcripts as template. The study used the HTBI primer set for a first-round RT-PCR of the TCR CDR3. TCRdb processed the multiplex PCR reads anew with MiXCR; each CDR3 protein has one entry. Here the sample spans 700,000 or so distinct CDR3 sequences, more than 12% being singletons. Sequencing used blood. The receptors come from a woman between 50 and 59 years old with Graves' ophthalmopathy.

The sample holds many counts of this clonotype. The genes are TRBV14 and TRBJ2-7; TRBD1 is a possible D gene (6 bases). The length of the CDR3 is 17 residues. Trimming left V 3 bases short and J 0 bases short, with 18 bases between. CDR1 is SGHDN and CDR2 is FVKESK in the germline V gene. CDR3 bases: TGTGCCAGCAGCCACCGCTTCGACAGGTTGCGCTCCTACGAGCAGTACTTC. Its protein is CASSHRFDRLRSYEQYF. Combining the CDR3 with reference TRBV14 and TRBJ2-7 gives the whole variable domain EAGVTQFPSHSVIEKGQTVTLRCDPISGHDNLYWYRRVMGKEIKFLLHFVKESKQDESGMPNNRFLAERTGGTYSTLKVQPAELEDSGVYFCASSHRFDRLRSYEQYFGPGTRLTVT.

With regard to this clonotype: A clone one base away is much larger, so this may be a read error. V and J are TRBV12-3 or TRBV12-4 and TRBJ2-3, with a weak D call TRBD2 (5 bases). The length of the CDR3 is 15 residues. CDR3 sequence: CASTPTEVSTDTRYF. The CDR3 region has the DNA TGTGCCAGCACCCCGACGGAGGTTAGCACAGATACGCGGTATTTT.

This clonotype was observed at least ten times. The J gene is TRBJ2-1, the V gene TRBV7-9; 11 bases align to TRBD2. Germline V gene sequence: CDR1 SEHNR, CDR2 FQNEAQ (reference sequence). CDR3 length: 18 amino acids. The V segment lost 5 bases and the J segment 2 bases; nucleotides outside the gene matches: 11. The CDR3 sequence: CASSPPTSGVDTYNEQFF. The CDR3 region has the DNA TGTGCCAGCAGCCCACCGACTAGCGGGGTCGATACCTACAATGAGCAGTTCTTC.

Comment on this clonotype: This could be a read error, since a much larger clone is one nucleotide away. The V and J genes are TRBV6-5 and TRBJ1-1; D not certain. V was trimmed by 4 bases and J by 2 bases, leaving 11 bases between them. Germline-derived CDR1 and CDR2 are MNHEY and SVGAGI. The CDR3 is 14 residues long. The CDR3 sequence: CASSCTVGNTEAFF. DNA of the CDR3: TGTGCCAGCAGTTGTACGGTCGGCAACACTGAAGCTTTCTTT.

This clonotype has ten or more counts. V is TRBV28 and J is TRBJ2-2; D is uncertain. V was cut by 6 bases and J by 6 bases, with 8 bases left in between. The germline CDR1 and CDR2 sequences are MDHEN and SYDVKM. This CDR3 has 12 amino acids. The CDR3: CASRELAGELFF. CDR3 nucleotide sequence: TGTGCCAGCAGAGAGTTAGCCGGGGAGCTGTTTTTT.